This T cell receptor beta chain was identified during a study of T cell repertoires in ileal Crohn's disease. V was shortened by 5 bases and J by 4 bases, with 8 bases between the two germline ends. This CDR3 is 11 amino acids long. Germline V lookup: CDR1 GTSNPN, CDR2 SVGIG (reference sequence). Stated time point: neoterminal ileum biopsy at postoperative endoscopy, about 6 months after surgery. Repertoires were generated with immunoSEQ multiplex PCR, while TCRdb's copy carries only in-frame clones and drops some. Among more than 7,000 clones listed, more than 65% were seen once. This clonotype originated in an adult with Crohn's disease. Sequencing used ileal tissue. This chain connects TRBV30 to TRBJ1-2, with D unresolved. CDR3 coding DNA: TGTGCCTGGCAACAGAGCTATGGCTACACCTTC. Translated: CAWQQSYGYTF.